This paragraph reports one T cell receptor (beta chain). CDR3 and TCR beta VDJ profiling relied on a genomic DNA template. TCRdb redid the calling of the reads with MiXCR, one entry per CDR3 protein. The data hold roughly 130,000 distinct CDR3 sequences, with 48% observed a single time. The data are from a study of CD8+CD57+ T cells in acquired aplastic anemia. Study as a whole: The sorted CD4+ and CD8+ cells yielded an average about 3.5 ug of DNA.

Trimming shortened V by 3 bases and J by 2 bases, and 10 bases separated the two germline ends. The CDR3 contains 13 residues. Per the germline V gene, CDR1 is DFQATT and CDR2 is SNEGSKA (reference sequence). The rearrangement uses TRBV20-1 and TRBJ1-2; no definite D call. The sequencing input was sorted CD4+, CD8+, or CD8+CD57+ T cells (not recorded which) from PBMCs. This sequence was found in a human donor in good health, serving as a control. The CDR3 reads CSASTRGNYGYTF. In DNA, the CDR3 is TGCAGTGCTAGTACCCGGGGAAACTATGGCTACACCTTC.